This T cell receptor (beta chain) was documented in a study of blood T cells in healthy people across ages. Study results and caveats: It was the long-lived donors that had more naive CD4+ cells and higher diversity than aged donors.

Primed by a sample-barcoded 5' primer and a J-beta primer mix, a second PCR proceeded for roughly 6 to 12 cycles. Every cDNA molecule bore a tag from a template-switch adaptor containing 12 random nucleotides. TCRdb re-analysed the 5' RACE reads in MiXCR, keeping a single row per CDR3 protein. This sample carries around 990,000 distinct CDR3 sequences, 20% to 25% of them seen once, and the ten largest clones take about 0.69%. This clonotype showed up just a few times. Its target is not known. CDR3 length: 13 amino acids. The germline CDR1 and CDR2 sequences are DFQATT and SNEGSKA (reference sequence). After removal of 4 bases from V and 8 bases from J, the junction contained 9 bases not matched to a gene. These data were also filed under a second study, of T cells of mothers and their children.

Sequenced: blood. The rearrangement joins TRBV20-1 to TRBJ1-2; 8 nucleotides match TRBD1. The sequence derives from a girl between 2 and 10 years old in good health. The CDR3 DNA reads as TGCAGTGCTATCCCCGGGACAGGCGACGGCTACACCTTC. Protein: CSAIPGTGDGYTF.